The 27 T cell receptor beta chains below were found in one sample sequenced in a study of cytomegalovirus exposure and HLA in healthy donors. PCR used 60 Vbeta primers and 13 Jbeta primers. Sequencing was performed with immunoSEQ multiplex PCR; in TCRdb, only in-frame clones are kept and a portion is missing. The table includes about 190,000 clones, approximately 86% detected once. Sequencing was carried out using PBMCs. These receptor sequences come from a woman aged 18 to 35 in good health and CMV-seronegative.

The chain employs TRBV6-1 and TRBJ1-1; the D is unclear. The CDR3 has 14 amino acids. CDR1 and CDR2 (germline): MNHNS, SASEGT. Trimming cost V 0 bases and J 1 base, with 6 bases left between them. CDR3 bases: TGTGCCAGCAGTGAAGCTGGGCGGAACACTGAAGCTTTCTTT. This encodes CASSEAGRNTEAFF.

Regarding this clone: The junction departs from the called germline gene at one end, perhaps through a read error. The CDR3 DNA reads TGTGCCAGCTCAACACCGGGACAGGGGGCCGGGGAGCTGTTTTTT. This translates into CASSTPGQGAGELFF. The J gene is TRBJ2-2, the V gene TRBV18; the match to TRBD1 covers 11 bases. The CDR3 is 15 residues long. From germline, CDR1 is KGHSH and CDR2 LQKENI.

CDR3 nucleotides: TGTGCCAGCAGCTTGGATAGTTCCTATGGCTACACCTTC. It yields the protein CASSLDSSYGYTF. The rearrangement uses TRBV5-6 and TRBJ1-2; D ambiguous. Germline V gives CDR1 SGHDT, CDR2 YYEEEE. Trimming stripped 0 bases from V and 4 bases from J, with 7 bases between. The CDR3 is 13 residues long.

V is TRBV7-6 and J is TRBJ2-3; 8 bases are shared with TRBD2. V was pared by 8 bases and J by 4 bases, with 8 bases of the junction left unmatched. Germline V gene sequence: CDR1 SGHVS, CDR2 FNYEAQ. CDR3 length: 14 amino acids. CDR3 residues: CASAPLAVADTQYF. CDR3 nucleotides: TGTGCCAGCGCTCCACTAGCGGTGGCAGATACGCAGTATTTT.

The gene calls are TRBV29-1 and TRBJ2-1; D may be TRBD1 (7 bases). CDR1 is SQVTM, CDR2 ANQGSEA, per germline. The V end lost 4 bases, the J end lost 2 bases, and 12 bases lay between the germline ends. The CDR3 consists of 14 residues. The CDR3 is CSVVSGGTYNEQFF. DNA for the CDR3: TGCAGCGTTGTTTCAGGGGGGACCTACAATGAGCAGTTCTTC.

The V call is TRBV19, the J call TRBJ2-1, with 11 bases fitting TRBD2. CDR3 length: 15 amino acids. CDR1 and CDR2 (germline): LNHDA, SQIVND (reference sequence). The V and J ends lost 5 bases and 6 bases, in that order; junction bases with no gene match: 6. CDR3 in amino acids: CASSSGTSGFNEQFF. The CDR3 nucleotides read TGTGCCAGTAGTTCAGGGACTAGCGGATTCAATGAGCAGTTCTTC.

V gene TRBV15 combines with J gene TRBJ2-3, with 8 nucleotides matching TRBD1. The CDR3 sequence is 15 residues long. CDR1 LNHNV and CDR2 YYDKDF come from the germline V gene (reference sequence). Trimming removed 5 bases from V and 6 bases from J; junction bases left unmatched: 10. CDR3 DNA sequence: TGTGCCACCAGCCCTAGACAGGGGACGAGTGATACGCAGTATTTT. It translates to CATSPRQGTSDTQYF. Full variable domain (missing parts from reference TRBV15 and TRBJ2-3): DAMVIQNPRYQVTQFGKPVTLSCSQTLNHNVMYWYQQKSSQAPKLLFHYYDKDFNNEADTPDNFQSRRPNTSFCFLDIRSPGLGDTAMYLCATSPRQGTSDTQYFGPGTRLTVL.

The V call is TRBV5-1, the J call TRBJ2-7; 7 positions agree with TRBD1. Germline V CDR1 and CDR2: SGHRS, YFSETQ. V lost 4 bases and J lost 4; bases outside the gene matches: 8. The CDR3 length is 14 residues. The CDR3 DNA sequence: TGCGCCAGCAGCATGGGACAGCCGACTTACGAGCAGTACTTC. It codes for CASSMGQPTYEQYF.

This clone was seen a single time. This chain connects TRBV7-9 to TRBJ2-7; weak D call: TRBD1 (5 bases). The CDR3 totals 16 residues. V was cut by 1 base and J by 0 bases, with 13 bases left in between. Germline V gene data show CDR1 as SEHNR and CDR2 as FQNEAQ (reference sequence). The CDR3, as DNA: TGTGCCAGCAGCTTAGTAATGGGGCTTACCTCCTACGAGCAGTACTTC. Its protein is CASSLVMGLTSYEQYF. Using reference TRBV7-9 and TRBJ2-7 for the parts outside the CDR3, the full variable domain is DTGVSQNPRHKITKRGQNVTFRCDPISEHNRLYWYRQTLGQGPEFLTYFQNEAQLEKSRLLSDRFSAERPKGSFSTLEIQRTEQGDSAMYLCASSLVMGLTSYEQYFGPGTRLTVT.

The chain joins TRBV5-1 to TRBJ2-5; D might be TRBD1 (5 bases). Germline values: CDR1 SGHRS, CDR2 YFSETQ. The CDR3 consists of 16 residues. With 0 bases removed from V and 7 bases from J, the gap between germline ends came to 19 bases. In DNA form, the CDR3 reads TGCGCCAGCAGCTTGGGAGCAGCTACTACAAGGGGGACCCAGTACTTC. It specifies CASSLGAATTRGTQYF. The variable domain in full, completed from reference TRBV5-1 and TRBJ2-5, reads KAGVTQTPRYLIKTRGQQVTLSCSPISGHRSVSWYQQTPGQGLQFLFEYFSETQRNKGNFPGRFSGRQFSNSRSEMNVSTLELGDSALYLCASSLGAATTRGTQYFGPGTRLLVL.

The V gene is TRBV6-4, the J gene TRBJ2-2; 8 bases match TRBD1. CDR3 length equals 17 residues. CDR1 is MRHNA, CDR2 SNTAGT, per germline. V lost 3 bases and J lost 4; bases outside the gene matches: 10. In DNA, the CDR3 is TGTGCCAGCAGTGATTTATATCAGGGGGCGGGCACCGGGGAGCTGTTTTTT. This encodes CASSDLYQGAGTGELFF.

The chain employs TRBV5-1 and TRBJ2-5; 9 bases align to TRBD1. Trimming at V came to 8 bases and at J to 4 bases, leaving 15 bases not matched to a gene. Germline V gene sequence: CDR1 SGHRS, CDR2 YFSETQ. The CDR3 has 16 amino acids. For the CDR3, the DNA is TGCGCCAGTTCCGTGACAGGGGGTACTCGGGGAGAGACCCAGTACTTC. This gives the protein CASSVTGGTRGETQYF.

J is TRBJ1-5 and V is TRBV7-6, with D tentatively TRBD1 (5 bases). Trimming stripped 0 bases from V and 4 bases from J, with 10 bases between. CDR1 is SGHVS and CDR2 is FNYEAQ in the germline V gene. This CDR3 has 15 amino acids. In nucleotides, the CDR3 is TGTGCCAGCAGCTTAGCAGCTGGGGGGAATCAGCCCCAGCATTTT. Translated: CASSLAAGGNQPQHF.

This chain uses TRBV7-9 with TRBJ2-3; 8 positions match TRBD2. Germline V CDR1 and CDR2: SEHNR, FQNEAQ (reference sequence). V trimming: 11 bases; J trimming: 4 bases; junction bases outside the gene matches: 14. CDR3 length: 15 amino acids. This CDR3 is CASRTSPSPADTQYF. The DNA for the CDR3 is TGTGCCTCCAGGACTAGCCCTAGCCCGGCAGATACGCAGTATTTT.

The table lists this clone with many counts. The CDR3 DNA follows: TGTGCCAGCAGTGTAATGTTGACGGGGAACTACGAGCAGTACTTC. It translates to CASSVMLTGNYEQYF. The chain couples TRBV6-1 to TRBJ2-7; D is possibly TRBD2 (5 bases). V lost 4 bases and J lost 3, with 16 bases in between. The CDR3 sequence is 15 residues long. The germline CDR1 and CDR2 sequences are MNHNS and SASEGT.

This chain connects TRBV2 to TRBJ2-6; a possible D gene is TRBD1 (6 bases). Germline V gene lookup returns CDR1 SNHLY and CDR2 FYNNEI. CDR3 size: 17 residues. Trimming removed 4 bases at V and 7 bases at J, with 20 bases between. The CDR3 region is CASSGYTRRTVANVLTF. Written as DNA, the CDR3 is TGTGCCAGCAGTGGGTATACCAGACGGACAGTAGCCAACGTCCTGACTTTC.

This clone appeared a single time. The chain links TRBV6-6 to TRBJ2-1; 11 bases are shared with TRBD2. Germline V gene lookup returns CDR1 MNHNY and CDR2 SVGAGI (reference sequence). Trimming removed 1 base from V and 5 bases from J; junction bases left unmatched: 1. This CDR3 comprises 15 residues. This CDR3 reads CASSYLAGGDNEQFF. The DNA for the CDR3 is TGTGCCAGCAGTTACTTAGCGGGAGGGGACAATGAGCAGTTCTTC.

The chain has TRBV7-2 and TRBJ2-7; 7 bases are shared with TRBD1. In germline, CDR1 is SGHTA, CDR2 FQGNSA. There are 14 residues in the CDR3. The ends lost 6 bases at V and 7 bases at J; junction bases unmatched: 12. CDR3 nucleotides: TGTGCCAGCAGGACAGGGCGGACCTTCGGAGAGCAGTACTTC. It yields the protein CASRTGRTFGEQYF.

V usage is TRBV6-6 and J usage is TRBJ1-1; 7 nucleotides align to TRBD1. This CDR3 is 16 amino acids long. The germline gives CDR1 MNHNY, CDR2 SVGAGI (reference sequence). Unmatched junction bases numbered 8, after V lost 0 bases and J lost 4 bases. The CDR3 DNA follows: TGTGCCAGCAGTTACTCGATAGGGACAGAGGCCACTGAAGCTTTCTTT. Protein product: CASSYSIGTEATEAFF.

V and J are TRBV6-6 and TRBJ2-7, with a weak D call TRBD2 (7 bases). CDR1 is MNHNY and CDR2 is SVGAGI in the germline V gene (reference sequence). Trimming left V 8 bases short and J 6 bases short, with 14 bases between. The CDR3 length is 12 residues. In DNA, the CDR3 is TGTGCCAGCTCCCATGGGGGGGCCGAGCAGTACTTC. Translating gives CASSHGGAEQYF.

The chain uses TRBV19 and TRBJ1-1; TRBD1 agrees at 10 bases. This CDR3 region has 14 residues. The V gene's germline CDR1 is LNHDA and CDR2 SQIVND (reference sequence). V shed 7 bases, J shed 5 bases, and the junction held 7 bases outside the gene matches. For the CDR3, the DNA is TGTGCCAGTACTCGACAGGGGGCTCGTACTGAAGCTTTCTTT. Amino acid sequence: CASTRQGARTEAFF.

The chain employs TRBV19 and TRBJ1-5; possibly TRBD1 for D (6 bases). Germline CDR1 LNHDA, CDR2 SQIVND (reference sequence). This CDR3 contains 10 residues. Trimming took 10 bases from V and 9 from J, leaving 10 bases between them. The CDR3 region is CATGVRPQHF. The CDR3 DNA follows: TGTGCCACAGGGGTTCGGCCCCAGCATTTT. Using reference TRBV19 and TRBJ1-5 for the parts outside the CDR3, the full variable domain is DGGITQSPKYLFRKEGQNVTLSCEQNLNHDAMYWYRQDPGQGLRLIYYSQIVNDFQKGDIAEGYSVSREKKESFPLTVTSAQKNPTAFYLCATGVRPQHFGDGTRLSIL.

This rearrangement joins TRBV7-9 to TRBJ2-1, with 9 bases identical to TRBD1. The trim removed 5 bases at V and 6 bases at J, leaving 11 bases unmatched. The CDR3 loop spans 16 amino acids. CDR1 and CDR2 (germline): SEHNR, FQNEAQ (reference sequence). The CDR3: CASSTLLGQGTNEQFF. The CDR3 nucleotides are TGTGCCAGCAGCACGCTTCTGGGACAGGGAACCAATGAGCAGTTCTTC. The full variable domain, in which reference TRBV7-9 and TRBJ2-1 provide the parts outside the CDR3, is DTGVSQNPRHKITKRGQNVTFRCDPISEHNRLYWYRQTLGQGPEFLTYFQNEAQLEKSRLLSDRFSAERPKGSFSTLEIQRTEQGDSAMYLCASSTLLGQGTNEQFFGPGTRLTVL.

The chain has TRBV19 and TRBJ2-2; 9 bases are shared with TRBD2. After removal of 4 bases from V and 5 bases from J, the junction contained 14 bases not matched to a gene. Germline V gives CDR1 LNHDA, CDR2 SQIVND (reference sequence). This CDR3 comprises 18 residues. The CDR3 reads CASSTAYAGGPRTGELFF. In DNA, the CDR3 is TGTGCCAGTAGTACCGCATACGCGGGGGGGCCAAGGACCGGGGAGCTGTTTTTT.

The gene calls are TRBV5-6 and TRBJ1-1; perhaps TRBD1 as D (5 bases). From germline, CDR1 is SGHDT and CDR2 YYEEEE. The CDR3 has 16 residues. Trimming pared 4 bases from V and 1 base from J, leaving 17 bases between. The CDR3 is CASSTNNRIKNTEAFF. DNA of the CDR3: TGTGCCAGCAGCACGAACAACAGGATCAAGAACACTGAAGCTTTCTTT.

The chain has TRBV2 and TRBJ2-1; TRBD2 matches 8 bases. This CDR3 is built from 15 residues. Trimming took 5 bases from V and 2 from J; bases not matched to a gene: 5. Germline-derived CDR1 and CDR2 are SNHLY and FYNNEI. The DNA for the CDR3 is TGTGCCAGCAGTCTAAGCGGGAGAACCTACAATGAGCAGTTCTTC. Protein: CASSLSGRTYNEQFF.

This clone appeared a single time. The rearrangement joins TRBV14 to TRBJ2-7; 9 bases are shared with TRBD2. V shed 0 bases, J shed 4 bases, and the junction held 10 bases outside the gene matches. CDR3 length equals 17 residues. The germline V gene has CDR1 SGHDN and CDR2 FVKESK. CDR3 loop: CASSQDRYSGRQYEQYF. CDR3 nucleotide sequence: TGTGCCAGCAGCCAAGATCGGTATAGCGGGAGACAGTACGAGCAGTACTTC. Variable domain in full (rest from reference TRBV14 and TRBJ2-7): EAGVTQFPSHSVIEKGQTVTLRCDPISGHDNLYWYRRVMGKEIKFLLHFVKESKQDESGMPNNRFLAERTGGTYSTLKVQPAELEDSGVYFCASSQDRYSGRQYEQYFGPGTRLTVT.